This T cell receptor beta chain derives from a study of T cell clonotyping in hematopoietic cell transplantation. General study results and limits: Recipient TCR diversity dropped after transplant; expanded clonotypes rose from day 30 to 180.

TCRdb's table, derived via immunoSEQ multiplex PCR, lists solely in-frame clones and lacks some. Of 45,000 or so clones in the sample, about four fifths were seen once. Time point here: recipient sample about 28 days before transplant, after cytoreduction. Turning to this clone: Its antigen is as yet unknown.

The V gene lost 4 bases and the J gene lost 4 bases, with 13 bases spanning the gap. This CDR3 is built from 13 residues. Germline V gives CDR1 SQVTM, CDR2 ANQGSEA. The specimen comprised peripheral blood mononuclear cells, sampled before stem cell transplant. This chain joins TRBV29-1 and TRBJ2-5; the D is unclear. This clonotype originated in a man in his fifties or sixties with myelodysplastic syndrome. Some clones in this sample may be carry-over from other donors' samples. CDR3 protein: CSVVKGLGETQYF. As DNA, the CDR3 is TGCAGCGTTGTAAAAGGGTTAGGAGAGACCCAGTACTTC. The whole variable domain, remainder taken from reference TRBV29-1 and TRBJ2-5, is SAVISQKPSRDICQRGTSLTIQCQVDSQVTMMFWYRQQPGQSLTLIATANQGSEATYESGFVIDKFPISRPNLTFSTLTVSNMSPEDSSIYLCSVVKGLGETQYFGPGTRLLVL.